This T cell receptor beta chain was found in a study of cytomegalovirus exposure and HLA in healthy donors. Study-wide findings and caveats: Published work reported that the classifier diagnosed cytomegalovirus status with high specificity and sensitivity.

On this clone itself: The antigen remains undetermined.

From germline, CDR1 is SGHVS and CDR2 FQNEAQ. The CDR3 contains 16 residues. After removal of 5 bases from V and 2 bases from J, the junction contained 10 bases not matched to a gene. The PCR contained 60 Vbeta and 13 Jbeta primers. Assay: immunoSEQ multiplex PCR; the TCRdb copy retains only in-frame clones and omits some. The sample table includes around 140,000 clones. The chain has TRBV7-8 and TRBJ2-7; TRBD2 matches at 9 bases. Sequences were obtained from PBMCs. The clonotype was recovered from a male donor in good health and CMV-seronegative. CDR3 in DNA: TGTGCCAGCAGCAACCCGGGACTAGCTTCCCCCTACGAGCAGTACTTC. Protein sequence: CASSNPGLASPYEQYF. The full variable domain, with the rest looked up from reference TRBV7-8 and TRBJ2-7, is GAGVSQSPRYKVAKRGQDVALRCDPISGHVSLFWYQQALGQGPEFLTYFQNEAQLDKSGLPSDRFFAERPEGSVSTLKIQRTQQEDSAVYLCASSNPGLASPYEQYFGPGTRLTVT.